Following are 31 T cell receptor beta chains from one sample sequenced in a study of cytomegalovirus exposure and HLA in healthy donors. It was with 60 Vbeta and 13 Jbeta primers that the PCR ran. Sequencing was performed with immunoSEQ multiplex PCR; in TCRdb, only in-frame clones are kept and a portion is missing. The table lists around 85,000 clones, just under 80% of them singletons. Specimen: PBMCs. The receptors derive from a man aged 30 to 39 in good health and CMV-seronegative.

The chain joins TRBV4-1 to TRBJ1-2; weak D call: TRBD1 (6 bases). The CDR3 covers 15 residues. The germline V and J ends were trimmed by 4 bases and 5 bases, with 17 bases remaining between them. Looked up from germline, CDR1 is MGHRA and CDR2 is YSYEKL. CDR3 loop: CASSRGEGEVYGYTF. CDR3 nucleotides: TGCGCCAGCAGCCGCGGGGAGGGGGAGGTGTATGGCTACACCTTC.

In DNA, the CDR3 is TGTGCCAGCAGCTTAGATCCAGGGGTCGGAGAGACCCAGTACTTC. Encoded protein: CASSLDPGVGETQYF. V gene TRBV11-2 combines with J gene TRBJ2-5; D is perhaps TRBD1 (6 bases). The CDR3 spans 15 residues. Germline V gene sequence: CDR1 SGHAT, CDR2 FQNNGV. V lost 0 bases and J lost 4, with 12 bases in between.

This CDR3 is CASSKGLAGSGADEQYF. The CDR3 DNA is TGTGCCAGCAGCAAGGGACTAGCGGGAAGTGGGGCCGACGAGCAGTACTTC. The genes are TRBV5-4 and TRBJ2-7, with 13 positions matching TRBD2. The germline gives CDR1 SGHNT, CDR2 YYREEE (reference sequence). The CDR3 runs to 17 residues. The V gene end was trimmed by 4 bases and the J gene end by 5 bases; junction bases not matched to a gene: 12.

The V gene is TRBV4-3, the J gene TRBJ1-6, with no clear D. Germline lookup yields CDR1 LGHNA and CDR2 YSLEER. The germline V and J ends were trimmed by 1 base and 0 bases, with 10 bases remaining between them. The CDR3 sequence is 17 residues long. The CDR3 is CASSQVEGSSYNSPLHF. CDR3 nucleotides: TGCGCCAGCAGCCAAGTTGAGGGAAGCTCCTATAATTCACCCCTCCACTTT.

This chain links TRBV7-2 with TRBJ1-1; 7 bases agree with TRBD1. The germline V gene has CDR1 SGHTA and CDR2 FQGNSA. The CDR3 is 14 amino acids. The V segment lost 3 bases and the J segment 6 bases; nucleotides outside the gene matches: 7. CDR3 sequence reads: CASSLNRGSAEAFF. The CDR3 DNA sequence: TGTGCCAGCAGCTTGAACAGGGGTAGCGCTGAAGCTTTCTTT. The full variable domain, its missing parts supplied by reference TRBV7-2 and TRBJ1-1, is GAGVSQSPSNKVTEKGKDVELRCDPISGHTALYWYRQSLGQGLEFLIYFQGNSAPDKSGLPSDRFSAERTGGSVSTLTIQRTQQEDSAVYLCASSLNRGSAEAFFGQGTRLTVV.

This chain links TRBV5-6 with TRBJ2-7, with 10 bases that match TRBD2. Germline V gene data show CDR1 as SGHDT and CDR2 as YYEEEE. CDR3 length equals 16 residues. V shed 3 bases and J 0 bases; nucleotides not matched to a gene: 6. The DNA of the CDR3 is TGTGCCAGCAGCTGGGGTAGCGGGGGGTTCTCCTACGAGCAGTACTTC. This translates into CASSWGSGGFSYEQYF.

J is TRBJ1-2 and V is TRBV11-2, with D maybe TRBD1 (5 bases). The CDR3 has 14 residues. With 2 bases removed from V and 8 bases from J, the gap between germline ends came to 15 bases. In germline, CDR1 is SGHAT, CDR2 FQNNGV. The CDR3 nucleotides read TGTGCCAGCAGCTTAAAGGCGGCAGGGTACGGCTACACCTTC. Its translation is CASSLKAAGYGYTF.

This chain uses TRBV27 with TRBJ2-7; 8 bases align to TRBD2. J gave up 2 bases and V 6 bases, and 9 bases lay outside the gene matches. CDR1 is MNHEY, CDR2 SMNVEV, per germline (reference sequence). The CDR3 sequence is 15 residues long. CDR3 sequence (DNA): TGTGCCAGCAGGGCTAGCGGGCGCTTTCCCTACGAGCAGTACTTC. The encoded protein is CASRASGRFPYEQYF.

The CDR3 reads CASSEWYSPYEQYF. The CDR3 DNA follows: TGTGCCAGCAGTGAATGGTACAGCCCCTACGAGCAGTACTTC. The rearrangement links TRBV2 to TRBJ2-7; no reliable D call. Germline loops: CDR1 SNHLY, CDR2 FYNNEI. V shed 2 bases and J shed 2 bases, with 10 bases lying between them. The CDR3 runs to 14 residues. The full variable domain, rest sourced from reference TRBV2 and TRBJ2-7, is EPEVTQTPSHQVTQMGQEVILRCVPISNHLYFYWYRQILGQKVEFLVSFYNNEISEKSEIFDDQFSVERPDGSNFTLKIRSTKLEDSAMYFCASSEWYSPYEQYFGPGTRLTVT.

The CDR3 DNA reads as TGTGCCGCGTCCCGGGACAGCGCCTACAATGAGCAGTTCTTC. Protein product: CAASRDSAYNEQFF. The chain employs TRBV27 and TRBJ2-1, with 7 bases aligning to TRBD1. The CDR3 totals 14 residues. Germline CDR1 MNHEY, CDR2 SMNVEV (reference sequence). The trim removed 11 bases at V and 2 bases at J, leaving 9 bases unmatched.

The CDR3 loop is CASSDIPGGNTGELFF. As DNA, the CDR3 is TGTGCCAGCAGTGACATCCCGGGGGGGAACACCGGGGAGCTGTTTTTT. V usage is TRBV25-1 and J usage is TRBJ2-2, with TRBD2 matching 7 bases. The CDR3 covers 16 residues. V shed 3 bases, J shed 1 base, and the junction held 5 bases outside the gene matches. Germline loops: CDR1 MGHDK, CDR2 SYGVNS.

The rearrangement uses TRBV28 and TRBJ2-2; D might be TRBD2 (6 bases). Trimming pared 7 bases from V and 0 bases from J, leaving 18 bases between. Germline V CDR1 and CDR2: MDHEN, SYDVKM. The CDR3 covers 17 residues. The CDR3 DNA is TGTGCCAGCACCCATCTCCGGGGAGGACCGAACACCGGGGAGCTGTTTTTT. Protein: CASTHLRGGPNTGELFF. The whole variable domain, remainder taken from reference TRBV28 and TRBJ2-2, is DVKVTQSSRYLVKRTGEKVFLECVQDMDHENMFWYRQDPGLGLRLIYFSYDVKMKEKGDIPEGYSVSREKKERFSLILESASTNQTSMYLCASTHLRGGPNTGELFFGEGSRLTVL.

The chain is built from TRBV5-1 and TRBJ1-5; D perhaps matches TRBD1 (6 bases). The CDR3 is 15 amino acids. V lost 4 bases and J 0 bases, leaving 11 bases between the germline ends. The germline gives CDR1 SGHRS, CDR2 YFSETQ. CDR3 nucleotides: TGCGCCAGCAGCCTCGGGACAACTAGCAATCAGCCCCAGCATTTT. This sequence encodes CASSLGTTSNQPQHF.

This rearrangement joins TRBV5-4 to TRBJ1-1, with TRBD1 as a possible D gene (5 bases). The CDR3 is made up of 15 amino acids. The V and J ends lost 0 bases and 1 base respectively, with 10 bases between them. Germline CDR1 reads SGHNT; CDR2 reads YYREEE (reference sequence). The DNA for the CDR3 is TGTGCCAGCAGCTTGGAGCTTCAGGGGAACACTGAAGCTTTCTTT. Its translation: CASSLELQGNTEAFF.

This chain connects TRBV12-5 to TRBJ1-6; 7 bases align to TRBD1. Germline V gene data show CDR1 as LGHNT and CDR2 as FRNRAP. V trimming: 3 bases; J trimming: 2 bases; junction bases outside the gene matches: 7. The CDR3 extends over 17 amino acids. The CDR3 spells CASGLIPTGPYNSPLHF. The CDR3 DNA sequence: TGTGCTAGTGGTTTAATACCGACAGGGCCCTATAATTCACCCCTCCACTTT.

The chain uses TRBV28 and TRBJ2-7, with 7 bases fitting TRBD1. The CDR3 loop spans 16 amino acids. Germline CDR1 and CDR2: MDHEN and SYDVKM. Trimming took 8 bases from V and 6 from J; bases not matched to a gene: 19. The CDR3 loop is CASGTATGTAAGEQYF. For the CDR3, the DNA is TGTGCCAGCGGTACCGCAACCGGGACAGCCGCCGGCGAGCAGTACTTC.

CDR3: CASSGAGTGETEAFF. The CDR3 DNA is TGTGCCAGCAGCGGGGCCGGGACAGGGGAGACTGAAGCTTTCTTT. V and J are TRBV11-1 and TRBJ1-1; 10 positions agree with TRBD1. The J segment lost 5 bases and the V segment lost 5 bases, leaving 8 bases of the junction unmatched. CDR3 length: 15 amino acids. Germline V gene data show CDR1 as SGHAT and CDR2 as FQDESV (reference sequence).

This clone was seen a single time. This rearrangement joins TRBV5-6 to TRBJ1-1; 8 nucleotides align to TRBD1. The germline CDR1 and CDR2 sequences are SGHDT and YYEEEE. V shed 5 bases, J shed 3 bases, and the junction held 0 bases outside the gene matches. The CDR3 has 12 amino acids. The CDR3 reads CASRQGDTEAFF. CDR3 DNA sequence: TGTGCCAGCAGACAGGGGGACACTGAAGCTTTCTTT.

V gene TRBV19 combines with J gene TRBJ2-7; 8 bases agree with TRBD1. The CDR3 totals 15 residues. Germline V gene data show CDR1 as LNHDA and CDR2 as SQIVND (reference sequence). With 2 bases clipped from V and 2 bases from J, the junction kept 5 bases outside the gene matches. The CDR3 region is CASSIRTGQAYEQYF. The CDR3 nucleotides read TGTGCCAGTAGTATAAGGACGGGACAGGCCTACGAGCAGTACTTC.

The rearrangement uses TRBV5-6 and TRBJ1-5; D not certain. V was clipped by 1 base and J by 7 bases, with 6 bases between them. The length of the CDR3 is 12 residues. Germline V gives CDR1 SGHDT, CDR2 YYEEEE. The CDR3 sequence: CASSLPGQPQHF. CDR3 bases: TGTGCCAGCAGCTTGCCAGGACAGCCCCAGCATTTT.

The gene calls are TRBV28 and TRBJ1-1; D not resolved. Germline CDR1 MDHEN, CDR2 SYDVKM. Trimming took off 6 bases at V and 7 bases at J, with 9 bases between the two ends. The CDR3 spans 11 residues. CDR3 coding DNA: TGTGCCAGCAGGCTACGATTTGAAGCTTTCTTT. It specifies CASRLRFEAFF.

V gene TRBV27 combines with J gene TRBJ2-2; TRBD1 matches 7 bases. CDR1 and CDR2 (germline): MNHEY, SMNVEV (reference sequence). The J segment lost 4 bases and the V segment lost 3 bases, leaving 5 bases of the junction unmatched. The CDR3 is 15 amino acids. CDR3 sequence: CASSLTTGATGELFF. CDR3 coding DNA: TGTGCCAGCAGTTTGACTACAGGGGCCACCGGGGAGCTGTTTTTT.

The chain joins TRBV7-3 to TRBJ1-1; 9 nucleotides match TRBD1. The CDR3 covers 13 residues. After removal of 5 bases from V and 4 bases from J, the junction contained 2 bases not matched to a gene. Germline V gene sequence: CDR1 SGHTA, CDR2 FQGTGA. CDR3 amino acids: CASSQDRGTEAFF. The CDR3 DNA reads TGTGCCAGCAGCCAGGACAGGGGCACTGAAGCTTTCTTT.

The CDR3 protein is CASSLRRGDKETQYF. CDR3 sequence (DNA): TGTGCCAGCAGCTTAAGGCGTGGGGACAAAGAGACCCAGTACTTC. The gene calls are TRBV7-9 and TRBJ2-5; weak D call: TRBD1 (6 bases). The ends were cut back, 2 bases at V and 3 bases at J, with 13 bases in the middle. This CDR3 region has 15 residues. CDR1 and CDR2 (germline): SEHNR, FQNEAQ (reference sequence).

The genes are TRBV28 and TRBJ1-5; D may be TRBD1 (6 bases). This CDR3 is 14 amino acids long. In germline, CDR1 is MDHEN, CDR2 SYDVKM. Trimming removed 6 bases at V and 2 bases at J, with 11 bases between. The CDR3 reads CASRYHRGNQPQHF. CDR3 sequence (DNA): TGTGCCAGCAGGTACCACAGGGGCAATCAGCCCCAGCATTTT.

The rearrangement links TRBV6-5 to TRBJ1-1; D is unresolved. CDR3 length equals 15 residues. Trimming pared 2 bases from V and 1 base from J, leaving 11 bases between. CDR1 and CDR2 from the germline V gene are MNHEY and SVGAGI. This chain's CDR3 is CASSYQREGNTEAFF. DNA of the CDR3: TGTGCCAGCAGTTACCAGAGAGAGGGGAACACTGAAGCTTTCTTT.

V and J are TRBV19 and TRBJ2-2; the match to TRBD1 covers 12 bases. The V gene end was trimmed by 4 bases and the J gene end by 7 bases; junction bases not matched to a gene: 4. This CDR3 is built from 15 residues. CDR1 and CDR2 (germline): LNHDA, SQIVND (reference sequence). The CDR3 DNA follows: TGTGCCAGTAGTACGGGACAGGGGGCAATCGGGGAGCTGTTTTTT. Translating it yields CASSTGQGAIGELFF.

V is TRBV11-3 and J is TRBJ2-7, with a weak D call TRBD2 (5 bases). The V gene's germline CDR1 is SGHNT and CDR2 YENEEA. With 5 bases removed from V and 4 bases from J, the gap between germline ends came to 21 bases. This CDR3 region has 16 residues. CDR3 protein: CASSRRASGWLYEQYF. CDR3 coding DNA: TGTGCCAGCAGCAGACGAGCGTCGGGGTGGCTGTACGAGCAGTACTTC.

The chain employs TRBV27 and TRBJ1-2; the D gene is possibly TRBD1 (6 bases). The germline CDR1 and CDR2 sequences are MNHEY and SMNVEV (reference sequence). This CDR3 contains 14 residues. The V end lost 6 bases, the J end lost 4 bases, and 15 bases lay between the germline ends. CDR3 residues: CASSATGLSYGYTF. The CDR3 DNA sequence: TGTGCCAGCAGCGCTACAGGGCTTAGCTATGGCTACACCTTC.

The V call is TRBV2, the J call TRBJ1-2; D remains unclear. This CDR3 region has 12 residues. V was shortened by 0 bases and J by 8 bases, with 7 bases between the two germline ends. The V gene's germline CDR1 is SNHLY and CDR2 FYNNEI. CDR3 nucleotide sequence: TGTGCCAGCAGTGAAGCCAAAGAGGGCTACACCTTC. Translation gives CASSEAKEGYTF.

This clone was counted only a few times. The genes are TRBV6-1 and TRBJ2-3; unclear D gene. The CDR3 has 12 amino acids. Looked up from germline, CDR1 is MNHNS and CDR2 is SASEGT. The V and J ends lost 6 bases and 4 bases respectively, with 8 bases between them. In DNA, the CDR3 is TGTGCCAGCAGCCACCGGGCAGATACGCAGTATTTT. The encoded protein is CASSHRADTQYF.